The rows below give T cell receptor beta chains drawn from one sample of a study of T cells in localized non-small cell lung cancer. Sequencing used immunoSEQ multiplex PCR; TCRdb keeps in-frame clones, though not all of them. The data show some 55,000 clones, with roughly four fifths seen just once and 15% to 20% held by the top ten. Sequenced here: peripheral blood, sampled before any cancer treatment. All receptors come from a female donor over 55 with stage II squamous cell lung carcinoma. CDR3s include the opening cysteine and the closing phenylalanine or tryptophan. D genes are given only for firm matches.

D gene: .; CDR3 length: 17; V gene: TRBV19; J gene: TRBJ2-1; CDR3 protein: CASSISLVWSSYNEQFF
D gene: .; CDR3 length: 14; V gene: TRBV6-1; J gene: TRBJ1-2; CDR3 protein: CASSEAGDNYGYTF
D gene: TRBD2; CDR3 length: 15; V gene: TRBV2; J gene: TRBJ2-1; CDR3 protein: CASSGPGTGGNEQFF
D gene: .; CDR3 length: 14; V gene: TRBV21-1; J gene: TRBJ1-5; CDR3 protein: CASTIQGARQPQHF
D gene: .; CDR3 length: 13; V gene: TRBV18; J gene: TRBJ2-5; CDR3 protein: CASSPPDAETQYF
D gene: TRBD2; CDR3 length: 19; V gene: TRBV11-2; J gene: TRBJ2-3; CDR3 protein: CASSFRKRGVPYSTDTQYF
D gene: .; CDR3 length: 16; V gene: TRBV7-2; J gene: TRBJ1-3; CDR3 protein: CASIKGRGDSGNTIYF
D gene: .; CDR3 length: 17; V gene: TRBV11-2; J gene: TRBJ1-3; CDR3 protein: CASSLLVGSSSGNTIYF
D gene: .; CDR3 length: 14; V gene: TRBV11-2; J gene: TRBJ2-7; CDR3 protein: CASSLGQAGYEQYF
D gene: .; CDR3 length: 14; V gene: TRBV18; J gene: TRBJ2-7; CDR3 protein: CASSPGLRIHEQYF
D gene: TRBD1; CDR3 length: 16; V gene: TRBV27; J gene: TRBJ1-1; CDR3 protein: CASKGWVGQGNTEAFF
D gene: .; CDR3 length: 13; V gene: TRBV13; J gene: TRBJ2-7; CDR3 protein: CASSLDSPYEQYF
D gene: TRBD1; CDR3 length: 15; V gene: TRBV5-6; J gene: TRBJ1-2; CDR3 protein: CASSSSDRGSYGYTF
D gene: .; CDR3 length: 13; V gene: TRBV2; J gene: TRBJ1-5; CDR3 protein: CASSVDSRQPQHF
D gene: .; CDR3 length: 14; V gene: TRBV7-2; J gene: TRBJ1-6; CDR3 protein: CASSLGRNQGPLHF
D gene: TRBD2; CDR3 length: 15; V gene: TRBV6-1; J gene: TRBJ2-7; CDR3 protein: CASSGLAGGSYEQYF
D gene: TRBD1; CDR3 length: 15; V gene: TRBV7-9; J gene: TRBJ1-3; CDR3 protein: CASRVTGGLGNTIYF
D gene: .; CDR3 length: 14; V gene: TRBV18; J gene: TRBJ2-3; CDR3 protein: CASSWDKTTDTQYF
D gene: .; CDR3 length: 15; V gene: TRBV19; J gene: TRBJ1-2; CDR3 protein: CASSIPHRLVGGYTF
D gene: .; CDR3 length: 14; V gene: TRBV19; J gene: TRBJ1-1; CDR3 protein: CASSSWGVNTEAFF
D gene: TRBD1; CDR3 length: 14; V gene: TRBV12-5; J gene: TRBJ2-3; CDR3 protein: CASGPGQITDTQYF
D gene: .; CDR3 length: 15; V gene: TRBV12-5; J gene: TRBJ1-4; CDR3 protein: CASGKDSATNEKLFF
D gene: .; CDR3 length: 15; V gene: TRBV7-2; J gene: TRBJ1-5; CDR3 protein: CASSPPGGQLSPQHF
D gene: .; CDR3 length: 14; V gene: TRBV5-1; J gene: TRBJ1-4; CDR3 protein: CASNQGPTNEKLFF
D gene: TRBD2; CDR3 length: 13; V gene: TRBV5-1; J gene: TRBJ2-1; CDR3 protein: CASSLEASGGQFF
D gene: .; CDR3 length: 15; V gene: TRBV19; J gene: TRBJ1-5; CDR3 protein: CASSMSGGKGQPQHF
D gene: .; CDR3 length: 16; V gene: TRBV4-2; J gene: TRBJ2-2; CDR3 protein: CASRSRGSFNTGELFF
D gene: .; CDR3 length: 15; V gene: TRBV6-5; J gene: TRBJ2-2; CDR3 protein: CASSSGTPNTGELFF
D gene: .; CDR3 length: 11; V gene: TRBV5-4; J gene: TRBJ1-4; CDR3 protein: CASSVGGELFF
D gene: .; CDR3 length: 12; V gene: TRBV5-4; J gene: TRBJ2-1; CDR3 protein: CASSYRSYEQFF
D gene: TRBD1; CDR3 length: 15; V gene: TRBV7-2; J gene: TRBJ1-6; CDR3 protein: CASSLAPAGGSPLHF
D gene: .; CDR3 length: 12; V gene: TRBV29-1; J gene: TRBJ1-1; CDR3 protein: CSVLTGNTEAFF
D gene: .; CDR3 length: 14; V gene: TRBV7-7; J gene: TRBJ2-5; CDR3 protein: CASSLTTAQETQYF
D gene: TRBD1; CDR3 length: 15; V gene: TRBV15; J gene: TRBJ2-7; CDR3 protein: CATSRDRGQTYEQHF
D gene: .; CDR3 length: 15; V gene: TRBV5-1; J gene: TRBJ2-3; CDR3 protein: CASSLERSSTDTQYF
D gene: TRBD1; CDR3 length: 14; V gene: TRBV9; J gene: TRBJ2-2; CDR3 protein: CASTQGADTGELFF
D gene: .; CDR3 length: 15; V gene: TRBV11-2; J gene: TRBJ2-7; CDR3 protein: CASSFGRVSSYEQYF
D gene: .; CDR3 length: 15; V gene: TRBV4-1; J gene: TRBJ1-6; CDR3 protein: CASSQVPGDNSPLHF
D gene: TRBD1; CDR3 length: 14; V gene: TRBV19; J gene: TRBJ2-1; CDR3 protein: CASSVGQGYNEQFF
D gene: .; CDR3 length: 17; V gene: TRBV4-2; J gene: TRBJ1-3; CDR3 protein: CASSQDLGRGSGNTIYF
D gene: .; CDR3 length: 18; V gene: TRBV7-2; J gene: TRBJ2-5; CDR3 protein: CASRRGVGELGDQETQYF
D gene: .; CDR3 length: 14; V gene: TRBV5-4; J gene: TRBJ2-7; CDR3 protein: CASSSRGLSYEQYF
D gene: .; CDR3 length: 16; V gene: TRBV10-3; J gene: TRBJ1-5; CDR3 protein: CAISPTGTGGNQPQHF
D gene: .; CDR3 length: 15; V gene: TRBV5-1; J gene: TRBJ2-5; CDR3 protein: CASSLAGGAVETQYF
D gene: TRBD1; CDR3 length: 16; V gene: TRBV2; J gene: TRBJ2-5; CDR3 protein: CASRDRAGRALETQYF
D gene: .; CDR3 length: 14; V gene: TRBV6-5; J gene: TRBJ1-3; CDR3 protein: CASRGVISGNTIYF
D gene: TRBD1; CDR3 length: 12; V gene: TRBV19; J gene: TRBJ1-5; CDR3 protein: CASSARGSKCHF
D gene: TRBD1; CDR3 length: 15; V gene: TRBV27; J gene: TRBJ1-2; CDR3 protein: CASSLAGTGRYGYTF
D gene: .; CDR3 length: 15; V gene: TRBV7-2; J gene: TRBJ2-1; CDR3 protein: CASSLARGSYNEQFF